One sample yielded the 6 T cell receptor beta chains listed below, sequenced in a study of T cell changes during pregnancy in multiple sclerosis. Only in-frame clones appear in the TCRdb table, and some are missing; sequencing was by immunoSEQ multiplex PCR. The top ten clones hold roughly 2.3% of a sample with 90,000 to 100,000 clones, roughly nine tenths of them seen once. The sample was peripheral blood, taken after pregnancy. All receptors derive from a female donor in good health, enrolled as a control in a pregnancy study.

The CDR3 region is CASSSTSGAWYEQYF. As DNA, the CDR3 is TGTGCCAGCAGCTCGACTAGCGGGGCCTGGTACGAGCAGTACTTC. The gene calls are TRBV11-1 and TRBJ2-7, with 11 bases aligning to TRBD2. This CDR3 region has 15 residues. Germline trimming cut 4 bases from V and 4 bases from J; bases unmatched to any gene: 6. Germline CDR1 is SGHAT and CDR2 is FQDESV (reference sequence).

The J gene is TRBJ1-6, the V gene TRBV5-1; D is possibly TRBD1 (5 bases). With 3 bases removed from V and 13 bases from J, the gap between germline ends came to 14 bases. The CDR3 has 13 residues. Per the germline V gene, CDR1 is SGHRS and CDR2 is YFSETQ. The CDR3 spells CASSWDYSSPLHF. CDR3 nucleotide sequence: TGCGCCAGCAGCTGGGACTATTCCTCCCCCCTCCACTTT.

The chain carries TRBV4-1 and TRBJ2-5, with a tentative D call TRBD2 (5 bases). This CDR3 comprises 12 residues. Germline assignment: CDR1 MGHRA and CDR2 YSYEKL. The V end lost 1 base, the J end lost 7 bases, and 7 bases lay between the germline ends. The CDR3 protein is CASSQVGRTQYF. CDR3 nucleotides: TGCGCCAGCAGCCAAGTTGGGAGGACCCAGTACTTC.

V usage is TRBV9 and J usage is TRBJ2-7; 10 nucleotides line up with TRBD1. This CDR3 spans 17 amino acids. V was clipped by 0 bases and J by 0 bases; unmatched bases: 6. Germline V CDR1 and CDR2: SGDLS, YYNGEE. The CDR3 here is CASSVGGQGPNSYEQYF. CDR3 in DNA: TGTGCCAGCAGCGTAGGGGGACAGGGGCCGAACTCCTACGAGCAGTACTTC.

This chain connects TRBV27 to TRBJ2-7; a weak D match, TRBD1 (6 bases). The CDR3 is 12 amino acids. Trimming cost V 0 bases and J 6 bases, with 6 bases left between them. The germline V gene encodes CDR1 MNHEY and CDR2 SMNVEV (reference sequence). As DNA, the CDR3 is TGTGCCAGCAGTTTATCAGGGGGCGAGCAGTACTTC. This encodes CASSLSGGEQYF.

The rearrangement links TRBV25-1 to TRBJ1-2; weak D call: TRBD1 (6 bases). The CDR3 sequence is 16 residues long. V was clipped by 0 bases and J by 4 bases, with 15 bases between them. Germline CDR1 is MGHDK and CDR2 is SYGVNS. The DNA of the CDR3 is TGTGCCAGCAGTGAATATGGGCTTGGGGGCTCCTATGGCTACACCTTC. Amino acid sequence: CASSEYGLGGSYGYTF.